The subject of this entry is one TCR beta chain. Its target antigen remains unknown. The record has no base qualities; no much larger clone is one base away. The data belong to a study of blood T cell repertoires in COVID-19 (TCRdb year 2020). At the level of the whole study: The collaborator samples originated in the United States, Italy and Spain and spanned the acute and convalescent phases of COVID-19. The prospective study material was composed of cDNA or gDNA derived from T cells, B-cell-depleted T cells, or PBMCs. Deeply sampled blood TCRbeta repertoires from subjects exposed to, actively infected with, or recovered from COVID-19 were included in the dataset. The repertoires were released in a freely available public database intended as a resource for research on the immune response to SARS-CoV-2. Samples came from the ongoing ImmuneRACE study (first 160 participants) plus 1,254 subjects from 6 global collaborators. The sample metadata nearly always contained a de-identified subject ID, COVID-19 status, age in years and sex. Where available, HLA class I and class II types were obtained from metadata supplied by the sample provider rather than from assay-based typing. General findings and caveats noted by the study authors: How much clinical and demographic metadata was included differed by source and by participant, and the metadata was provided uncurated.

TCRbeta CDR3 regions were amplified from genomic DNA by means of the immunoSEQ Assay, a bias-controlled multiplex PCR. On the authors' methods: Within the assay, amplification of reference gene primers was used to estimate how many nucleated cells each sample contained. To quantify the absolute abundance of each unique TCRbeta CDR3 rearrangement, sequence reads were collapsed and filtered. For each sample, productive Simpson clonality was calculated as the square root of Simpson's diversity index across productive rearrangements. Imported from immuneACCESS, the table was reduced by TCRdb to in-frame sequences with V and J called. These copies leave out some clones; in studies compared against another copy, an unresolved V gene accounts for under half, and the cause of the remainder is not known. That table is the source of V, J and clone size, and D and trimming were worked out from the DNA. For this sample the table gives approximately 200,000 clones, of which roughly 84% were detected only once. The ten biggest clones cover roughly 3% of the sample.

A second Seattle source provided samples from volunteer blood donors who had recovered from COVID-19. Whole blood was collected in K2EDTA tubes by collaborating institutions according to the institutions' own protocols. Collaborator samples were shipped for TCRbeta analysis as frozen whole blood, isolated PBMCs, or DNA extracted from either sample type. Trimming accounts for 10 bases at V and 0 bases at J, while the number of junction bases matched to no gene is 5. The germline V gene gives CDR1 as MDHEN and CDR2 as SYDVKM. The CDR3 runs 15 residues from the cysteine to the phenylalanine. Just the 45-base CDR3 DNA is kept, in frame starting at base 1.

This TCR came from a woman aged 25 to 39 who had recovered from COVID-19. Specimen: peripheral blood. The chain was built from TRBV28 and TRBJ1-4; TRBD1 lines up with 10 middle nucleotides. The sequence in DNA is TGTGCCACCGGGACAGGGGCTGCAACTAATGAAAAACTGTTTTTT. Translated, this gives CATGTGAATNEKLFF.